Listed here are 31 T cell receptor beta chains from one sample, sequenced in a study of shared clonotypes between healthy human individuals. Using immunoSEQ multiplex PCR, the repertoire was profiled, and TCRdb retains in-frame clones only, with some absent. The data contain about 2 million clones, 90% to 95% of them singletons. Material for sequencing was naive CD4+ T cells sorted from blood. Subset meaning: CD45RA+ positively selected. Receptor source: a man aged 18 to 29 in good health.

The chain uses TRBV7-6 and TRBJ1-2; D gene uncertain. The CDR3 is 13 residues long. With 5 bases removed from V and 5 bases from J, the gap between germline ends came to 12 bases. The germline V gene has CDR1 SGHVS and CDR2 FNYEAQ. The CDR3 DNA is TGTGCCAGCAGCCCCCCGGGTGCTTATGGCTACACCTTC. This sequence encodes CASSPPGAYGYTF.

The chain is built from TRBV13 and TRBJ2-2; D ambiguous. V dropped 2 bases and J dropped 6 bases, with 10 bases sitting between them. Germline V lookup: CDR1 PRHDT, CDR2 FYEKMQ (reference sequence). The CDR3 extends over 14 amino acids. The CDR3 loop is CASSLRRAAGELFF. DNA for the CDR3: TGTGCCAGCAGCTTAAGACGGGCAGCCGGGGAGCTGTTTTTT.

The chain is built from TRBV7-9 and TRBJ2-2; D not certain. Germline V gene lookup returns CDR1 SEHNR and CDR2 FQNEAQ (reference sequence). The CDR3 sequence is 15 residues long. V was shortened by 5 bases and J by 0 bases, with 10 bases between the two germline ends. CDR3 in DNA: TGTGCCAGCAGCCCGATGGCTCCGAACACCGGGGAGCTGTTTTTT. Amino acids: CASSPMAPNTGELFF.

The chain uses TRBV6-5 and TRBJ1-2, with 8 nucleotides matching TRBD1. Germline assignment: CDR1 MNHEY and CDR2 SVGAGI. V was pared by 6 bases and J by 3 bases, with 3 bases of the junction left unmatched. This CDR3 is built from 13 residues. CDR3: CASRLDRDYGYTF. CDR3 DNA: TGTGCCAGCAGGCTGGACAGGGACTATGGCTACACCTTC.

The chain is built from TRBV9 and TRBJ2-3; D gene uncertain. CDR1 is SGDLS, CDR2 YYNGEE, per germline. The V end was cut by 0 bases, the J end by 8 bases, with 13 bases between. This CDR3 is built from 14 residues. The CDR3 DNA follows: TGTGCCAGCAGCGTAGAATCTCGTCAAGGTACGCAGTATTTT. Translated: CASSVESRQGTQYF.

As for this clone: The sample contains more than one DNA sequence encoding this CDR3. The chain carries TRBV28 and TRBJ2-7; D not resolved. The CDR3 totals 11 residues. The germline CDR1 and CDR2 sequences are MDHEN and SYDVKM. The V gene lost 1 base and the J gene lost 7 bases, with 5 bases spanning the gap. The CDR3 loop reads CASSLSREQYF. The CDR3 nucleotides are TGTGCCAGCAGTTTATCACGAGAGCAGTACTTC.

The gene calls are TRBV19 and TRBJ2-5; 8 bases fit TRBD2. V lost 5 bases to trimming and J lost 5 bases; unmatched junction nucleotides: 10. CDR3 length: 15 amino acids. Germline V CDR1 and CDR2: LNHDA, SQIVND (reference sequence). For the CDR3, the DNA is TGTGCCAGTAGTCTTGGACTAGCCCTGGGTGAGACCCAGTACTTC. Translating it yields CASSLGLALGETQYF.

V is TRBV5-1 and J is TRBJ2-5, with D unclear. Germline V CDR1 and CDR2: SGHRS, YFSETQ. V was clipped by 2 bases and J by 3 bases, with 8 bases between them. The CDR3 loop spans 13 amino acids. In DNA, the CDR3 is TGCGCCAGCAGCTTCACATACAAAGAGACCCAGTACTTC. Residues: CASSFTYKETQYF.

The chain joins TRBV5-1 to TRBJ2-3; D may match TRBD1 or TRBD2 (5 bases each). This CDR3 comprises 14 residues. Germline assignment: CDR1 SGHRS and CDR2 YFSETQ. V was shortened by 4 bases and J by 0 bases, with 9 bases between the two germline ends. The CDR3 loop is CASSTGRSTDTQYF. DNA of the CDR3: TGCGCCAGCAGCACGGGACGGAGCACAGATACGCAGTATTTT.

A few counts support this clone. The V and J genes are TRBV5-1 and TRBJ2-2; 8 nucleotides line up with TRBD1. Germline CDR1 is SGHRS and CDR2 is YFSETQ. The CDR3 contains 16 residues. With V trimmed by 4 bases and J by 0 bases, 5 bases remained unmatched. The CDR3 region is CASSVLDRANTGELFF. The DNA of the CDR3 is TGCGCCAGCAGCGTACTGGACAGGGCGAACACCGGGGAGCTGTTTTTT.

The chain has TRBV19 and TRBJ2-7; D is unclear. Trimming removed 0 bases at V and 2 bases at J, with 14 bases between. The CDR3 has 16 residues. In germline, CDR1 is LNHDA, CDR2 SQIVND (reference sequence). CDR3 residues: CASSIEHQSKTYEQYF. The CDR3 bases are TGTGCCAGTAGTATAGAGCACCAGTCTAAAACCTACGAGCAGTACTTC.

This chain connects TRBV2 to TRBJ2-3; D possibly matches TRBD1 or TRBD2 (5 bases each). Germline CDR1 and CDR2: SNHLY and FYNNEI. The CDR3 covers 13 residues. The V and J ends lost 5 bases and 1 base respectively, with 7 bases between them. The CDR3: CASSRGRTDTQYF. The CDR3 DNA sequence: TGTGCCAGCAGTCGGGGCCGCACAGATACGCAGTATTTT.

V usage is TRBV5-6 and J usage is TRBJ2-2; possibly TRBD2 for D (6 bases). V lost 4 bases and J 4 bases, leaving 14 bases between the germline ends. Per germline, CDR1 SGHDT and CDR2 YYEEEE. The CDR3 contains 15 residues. The DNA of the CDR3 is TGTGCCAGCAGCCGGAGGGCGGGGCGCACCGGGGAGCTGTTTTTT. This gives the protein CASSRRAGRTGELFF.

The chain combines TRBV7-6 with TRBJ2-3, with D perhaps matching TRBD1 (5 bases). The length of the CDR3 is 16 residues. V was shortened by 5 bases and J by 1 base, with 16 bases between the two germline ends. Germline V lookup: CDR1 SGHVS, CDR2 FNYEAQ. The CDR3 sequence: CASSPAGLLGTDTQYF. CDR3 nucleotide sequence: TGTGCCAGCAGCCCCGCAGGGCTCCTGGGCACAGATACGCAGTATTTT.

V and J are TRBV7-9 and TRBJ2-2, with 8 positions matching TRBD2. Germline assignment: CDR1 SEHNR and CDR2 FQNEAQ (reference sequence). The CDR3 covers 14 residues. V gave up 0 bases and J gave up 8 bases; unmatched junction bases: 2. CDR3 coding DNA: TGTGCCAGCAGCTTAGCAGGACTAGCTGGGGAGCTGTTTTTT. Its translation is CASSLAGLAGELFF.

The genes are TRBV4-1 and TRBJ2-7, with 8 nucleotides matching TRBD2. The CDR3 totals 15 residues. V shed 1 base and J 4 bases; nucleotides not matched to a gene: 6. Germline V lookup: CDR1 MGHRA, CDR2 YSYEKL. Here the CDR3 reads CASSQGPTSVYEQYF. The DNA of the CDR3 is TGCGCCAGCAGCCAAGGTCCGACTAGCGTATACGAGCAGTACTTC.

The J gene is TRBJ1-3, the V gene TRBV30; no definite D call. CDR1 and CDR2 from the germline V gene are GTSNPN and SVGIG (reference sequence). V lost 2 bases and J 0 bases, leaving 5 bases between the germline ends. This CDR3 spans 13 amino acids. The CDR3 sequence: CAWSPHSGNTIYF. The CDR3 nucleotides are TGTGCCTGGAGTCCTCACTCTGGAAACACCATATATTTT.

About this clone itself: The CDR3 carries no conserved terminal phenylalanine or tryptophan, so it likely arises from a read error. The gene calls are TRBV27 and TRBJ1-6; 9 nucleotides match TRBD1. This CDR3 contains 16 residues. In germline, CDR1 is MNHEY, CDR2 SMNVEV (reference sequence). The V segment lost 8 bases and the J segment 0 bases; nucleotides outside the gene matches: 5. Here the CDR3 DNA reads TGTGCCAGCCGGACAGGGGCAAGCTCCTATAATTCACCCCTCCACATT. Protein product: CASRTGASSYNSPLHI.

This clone was seen once. The gene calls are TRBV6-5 and TRBJ2-7; TRBD1 matches at 7 bases. In germline, CDR1 is MNHEY, CDR2 SVGAGI. The CDR3 length is 15 residues. With 6 bases clipped from V and 2 bases from J, the junction kept 10 bases outside the gene matches. CDR3 loop: CASSRPGTAPYEQYF. Here the CDR3 DNA reads TGTGCCAGCAGCCGTCCCGGGACAGCACCCTACGAGCAGTACTTC.

The J gene is TRBJ2-2, the V gene TRBV6-6; D might be TRBD1 (6 bases). The CDR3 covers 15 residues. The V and J ends lost 10 bases and 7 bases respectively, with 22 bases between them. CDR1 MNHNY and CDR2 SVGAGI come from the germline V gene (reference sequence). The CDR3 is CAISTISSGHGELFF. The CDR3 region has the DNA TGTGCCATCTCGACTATCTCCTCGGGACACGGGGAGCTGTTTTTT.

The chain couples TRBV30 to TRBJ1-3, with unresolved D. This CDR3 has 13 residues. Per the germline V gene, CDR1 is GTSNPN and CDR2 is SVGIG (reference sequence). V lost 5 bases and J lost 2, with 10 bases in between. CDR3 protein: CAWDQWAGNTIYF. The DNA for the CDR3 is TGTGCCTGGGACCAGTGGGCTGGAAACACCATATATTTT.

As concerns this clone: The same CDR3 also results from other DNA sequences found in this sample. CDR3 amino acids: CASSLPTGGETQYF. In DNA, the CDR3 is TGCGCCAGCAGCTTACCGACAGGGGGAGAGACCCAGTACTTC. The chain carries TRBV5-1 and TRBJ2-5, with 9 bases matching TRBD1. This CDR3 spans 14 amino acids. V was pared by 2 bases and J by 4 bases, with 3 bases of the junction left unmatched. Looked up from germline, CDR1 is SGHRS and CDR2 is YFSETQ.

CDR3 coding DNA: TGTGCCAGCAGCCCCCTTGAGGCCGAGCAGTACTTC. Encoded protein: CASSPLEAEQYF. The chain couples TRBV11-2 to TRBJ2-7; D is uncertain. This CDR3 is built from 12 residues. V gave up 5 bases and J gave up 6 bases, with 11 bases separating them. In germline, CDR1 is SGHAT, CDR2 FQNNGV.

The chain links TRBV7-9 to TRBJ2-5; 12 nucleotides align to TRBD1. This CDR3 has 15 amino acids. V shed 1 base and J 4 bases; nucleotides not matched to a gene: 1. Germline V gene sequence: CDR1 SEHNR, CDR2 FQNEAQ (reference sequence). The CDR3 here is CASSLGDRGPETQYF. CDR3 coding DNA: TGTGCCAGCAGCTTAGGGGACAGGGGGCCAGAGACCCAGTACTTC.

The chain is built from TRBV25-1 and TRBJ2-4; tentative D call: TRBD2 (6 bases). This CDR3 has 12 amino acids. Per germline, CDR1 MGHDK and CDR2 SYGVNS. Trimming pared 10 bases from V and 9 bases from J, leaving 16 bases between. The CDR3 is CATRGEAGIQYF. The CDR3 DNA reads TGTGCCACCAGAGGGGAGGCGGGCATTCAGTACTTC.

In nucleotides, the CDR3 is TGTGCCACCACAGGGAACTATGGCTACACCTTC. Protein: CATTGNYGYTF. The V call is TRBV6-5, the J call TRBJ1-2, with TRBD1 as a possible D gene (6 bases). Trimming left V 10 bases short and J 2 bases short, with 8 bases between. The CDR3 consists of 11 residues. Germline V gene data show CDR1 as MNHEY and CDR2 as SVGAGI.

The genes are TRBV29-1 and TRBJ2-2; D not certain. The CDR3 runs 14 residues. Trimming removed 4 bases from V and 4 bases from J, with 13 bases in between. Germline lookup yields CDR1 SQVTM and CDR2 ANQGSEA. CDR3 protein: CSVAAPRATGELFF. In DNA form, the CDR3 reads TGCAGCGTTGCAGCCCCACGGGCCACCGGGGAGCTGTTTTTT.

In the case of this clone: The same CDR3 also results from other DNA sequences found in this sample. The chain is built from TRBV2 and TRBJ1-4; a weak D match, TRBD1 (5 bases). Germline loops: CDR1 SNHLY, CDR2 FYNNEI. Trimming removed 6 bases from V and 0 bases from J, with 8 bases in between. The CDR3 consists of 14 residues. The CDR3: CASRGTATNEKLFF. CDR3 bases: TGTGCCAGCAGAGGGACGGCAACTAATGAAAAACTGTTTTTT.

The chain is built from TRBV6-4 and TRBJ1-1, with D perhaps matching TRBD1 (6 bases). Germline CDR1 is MRHNA and CDR2 is SNTAGT. Trimming removed 4 bases at V and 4 bases at J, with 16 bases between. The length of the CDR3 is 15 residues. Written as DNA, the CDR3 is TGTGCCAGCAGTGCATCGCCAGGGGTGAGCACTGAAGCTTTCTTT. It codes for CASSASPGVSTEAFF.

The chain employs TRBV29-1 and TRBJ2-7; 7 nucleotides align to TRBD1. This CDR3 contains 12 residues. The germline V gene has CDR1 SQVTM and CDR2 ANQGSEA. The ends lost 4 bases at V and 6 bases at J; junction bases unmatched: 6. The CDR3 coding sequence is TGCAGCGTTGGGACAGGAACCGGCGAGCAGTACTTC. It yields the protein CSVGTGTGEQYF.

The CDR3 loop reads CASSYSTTQWDGYTF. The CDR3, as DNA: TGTGCCAGCAGTTACTCGACCACCCAATGGGACGGCTACACCTTC. This chain uses TRBV6-5 with TRBJ1-2; TRBD1 might be the D (5 bases). This CDR3 contains 15 residues. Germline V CDR1 and CDR2: MNHEY, SVGAGI. Trimming cost V 0 bases and J 8 bases, with 16 bases left between them.